This T cell receptor (beta chain) was sequenced for a study of blood T cell repertoires in COVID-19. This CDR3 is 10 amino acids long. V lost 4 bases, J lost 4 bases, and 2 bases lay in between. CDR1 is MNHEY and CDR2 is SMNVEV in the germline V gene (reference sequence). Some clones are missing from TCRdb's copy, which holds only in-frame ones; the method was immunoSEQ multiplex PCR. The sample holds a few hundred thousand clones, roughly 84% seen once. This sequence originates from a woman in her 40s who had recovered from COVID-19. The V call is TRBV27, the J call TRBJ2-7; D not resolved. Sequencing was performed on PBMCs or T cells enriched from blood (not recorded which). The CDR3 coding sequence is TGTGCCAGCAGTTCGTACGAGCAGTACTTC. Amino acid sequence: CASSSYEQYF.